This T cell receptor (beta chain) comes out of a study of PD-L1 blockade in urothelial cancer. Across the whole study: Atezolizumab at 1,200 mg intravenously every 3 weeks was started by patients in about 2014. Patients had received 0 to 3 prior chemotherapy regimens. Investigators checked blood 3 weeks (second dose) and 6 weeks after treatment start.

Time point reported: pretreatment peripheral blood. This CDR3 comprises 16 residues. Germline V gene data show CDR1 as MNHEY and CDR2 as SMNVEV (reference sequence). Germline trimming cut 8 bases from V and 4 bases from J; bases unmatched to any gene: 12. Assay: immunoSEQ multiplex PCR; the TCRdb copy retains only in-frame clones and omits some. The sample includes approximately 55,000 clones, around 84% of them seen just once. This chain uses TRBV27 with TRBJ2-7, with TRBD2 identical over 12 bases. The sample in question was PBMCs, obtained around atezolizumab (anti-PD-L1) treatment. This TCR derives from a man in his fifties or sixties with urothelial cancer. CDR3 in DNA: TGTGCCAGCGGGAGACTAGCGGGAGTAGAAGCTTACGAGCAGTACTTC. The encoded protein is CASGRLAGVEAYEQYF.